Below, 24 T cell receptor beta chains from the same sample are listed, as sequenced in a study of memory CD4+ T cells and cytomegalovirus serostatus. The sort gate was single viable CD3+CD4+CD8-CD45RO+ cells for memory CD4+ T cells. TCRdb's table, derived via immunoSEQ multiplex PCR, lists solely in-frame clones and lacks some. The sample includes over 65,000 clones, less than 90% of them seen just once. Sequenced: memory CD4+ T cells from blood. The receptors shown here come from an adult in good health and CMV-seronegative.

The chain carries TRBV29-1 and TRBJ2-3; 8 bases align to TRBD1. This CDR3 region has 14 residues. The V and J ends lost 7 bases and 1 base, in that order; junction bases with no gene match: 7. CDR1 is SQVTM, CDR2 ANQGSEA, per germline. CDR3 sequence reads: CSAHGGQGTDTQYF. DNA for the CDR3: TGCAGCGCCCATGGGGGACAGGGCACAGATACGCAGTATTTT.

CDR3 residues: CASSQVTGYNSPLHF. The CDR3 bases are TGCGCCAGCAGCCAGGTGACAGGCTATAATTCACCCCTCCACTTT. This rearrangement joins TRBV5-1 to TRBJ1-6, with a possible D match to TRBD1 (6 bases). V gave up 4 bases and J gave up 3 bases, with 11 bases separating them. The CDR3 has 15 amino acids. Germline CDR1 SGHRS, CDR2 YFSETQ.

This clone was picked up many times. The V call is TRBV1, the J call TRBJ1-5; the table's D call, TRBD1, has no DNA check behind it. TRBV1 is reported as a pseudogene. The CDR3 sequence is 15 residues long. The CDR3 bases are TGCACCAGCAGCCAAGTAGGGGGTTTAGGTCAGCCCCAGCATTTT. The encoded protein is CTSSQVGGLGQPQHF.

The CDR3 region is CASSQEGLVLGELFF. The CDR3 DNA sequence: TGTGCCAGCAGCCAAGAGGGTCTAGTTCTCGGGGAGCTGTTTTTT. J is TRBJ2-2 and V is TRBV4-2; D gene ambiguous. Deletions cut 0 bases from V and 7 bases from J, with 12 bases between. CDR1 is LGHNA and CDR2 is YNFKEQ in the germline V gene. The CDR3 extends over 15 amino acids.

J is TRBJ2-7 and V is TRBV10-3; no clear D gene. V was trimmed by 0 bases and J by 2 bases, leaving 11 bases between them. From germline, CDR1 is ENHRY and CDR2 SYGVKD. The CDR3 loop spans 15 amino acids. CDR3 nucleotide sequence: TGTGCCATCAGTGAGTCCGGTTCAGAGGCCTACGAGCAGTACTTC. Protein sequence: CAISESGSEAYEQYF.

The chain links TRBV9 to TRBJ2-2, with TRBD1 matching over 7 bases. After removal of 4 bases from V and 4 bases from J, the junction contained 7 bases not matched to a gene. CDR3 size: 15 residues. The germline V gene encodes CDR1 SGDLS and CDR2 YYNGEE. CDR3 protein: CASSPGGASTGELFF. For the CDR3, the DNA is TGTGCCAGCAGCCCAGGGGGAGCGAGCACCGGGGAGCTGTTTTTT.

The chain is built from TRBV5-1 and TRBJ1-2; 7 nucleotides line up with TRBD1. Unmatched junction bases numbered 2, after V lost 4 bases and J lost 5 bases. The CDR3 sequence is 12 residues long. Germline V gene sequence: CDR1 SGHRS, CDR2 YFSETQ. CDR3 coding DNA: TGCGCCAGCAGCGGGGGACAGTATGGCTACACCTTC. It codes for CASSGGQYGYTF.

The V call is TRBV19, the J call TRBJ1-6, with 9 bases matching TRBD1. This CDR3 comprises 16 residues. Trimming at V came to 9 bases and at J to 6 bases, leaving 12 bases not matched to a gene. CDR1 LNHDA and CDR2 SQIVND come from the germline V gene (reference sequence). CDR3 DNA: TGTGCCAGCGCCCCAAAGGGGACAGGGCTTAATTCACCCCTCCACTTT. Protein product: CASAPKGTGLNSPLHF.

The V call is TRBV30, the J call TRBJ1-6; D not resolved. Germline CDR1 GTSNPN, CDR2 SVGIG (reference sequence). CDR3 size: 13 residues. Deletions cut 1 base from V and 7 bases from J, with 8 bases between. CDR3 residues: CAWSEGLNSPLHF. CDR3 DNA: TGTGCCTGGAGTGAAGGTTTGAATTCACCCCTCCACTTT.

The rearrangement uses TRBV7-3 and TRBJ1-2; D gene unclear. The V end lost 6 bases, the J end lost 3 bases, and 11 bases lay between the germline ends. Germline V CDR1 and CDR2: SGHTA, FQGTGA. The CDR3 consists of 13 residues. This CDR3 is CASSMDEDYGYTF. Here the CDR3 DNA reads TGTGCCAGCAGTATGGACGAGGACTATGGCTACACCTTC.

The chain has TRBV9 and TRBJ1-1, with 9 bases fitting TRBD1. Germline trimming cut 4 bases from V and 4 bases from J; bases unmatched to any gene: 5. The CDR3 is 14 residues long. Looked up from germline, CDR1 is SGDLS and CDR2 is YYNGEE. The CDR3 is CASSPTGGGTEAFF. CDR3 DNA sequence: TGTGCCAGCAGCCCGACAGGGGGAGGCACTGAAGCTTTCTTT.

The chain carries TRBV14 and TRBJ1-4; D remains ambiguous. V was shortened by 3 bases and J by 4 bases, with 12 bases between the two germline ends. The CDR3 spans 15 residues. Germline CDR1 is SGHDN and CDR2 is FVKESK. The CDR3: CASSQKTAGNEKLFF. The CDR3 nucleotides are TGTGCCAGCAGCCAGAAGACGGCCGGTAATGAAAAACTGTTTTTT.

The V gene is TRBV30, the J gene TRBJ2-5; D not resolved. Germline assignment: CDR1 GTSNPN and CDR2 SVGIG (reference sequence). Trimming cost V 0 bases and J 4 bases, with 6 bases left between them. This CDR3 has 12 residues. CDR3 bases: TGTGCCTGGAGTGTACAAAGAGAGACCCAGTACTTC. Protein sequence: CAWSVQRETQYF. Full variable domain (remainder filled in from reference TRBV30 and TRBJ2-5): SQTIHQWPATLVQPVGSPLSLECTVEGTSNPNLYWYRQAAGRGLQLLFYSVGIGQISSEVPQNLSASRPQDRQFILSSKKLLLSDSGFYLCAWSVQRETQYFGPGTRLLVL.

This clone was recorded a few times. The V gene is TRBV2, the J gene TRBJ2-3, with D perhaps TRBD1 (5 bases). The V end lost 3 bases, the J end lost 2 bases, and 9 bases lay between the germline ends. CDR3 size: 14 residues. Germline V lookup: CDR1 SNHLY, CDR2 FYNNEI. The CDR3: CASSEQGYTDTQYF. The CDR3 DNA sequence: TGTGCCAGCAGTGAGCAGGGTTACACAGATACGCAGTATTTT.

A few counts support this clone. The chain employs TRBV30 and TRBJ1-5; possible D gene TRBD1, 5 bases. Germline loops: CDR1 GTSNPN, CDR2 SVGIG (reference sequence). Trimming shortened V by 1 base and J by 7 bases, and 14 bases separated the two germline ends. The length of the CDR3 is 14 residues. The CDR3 protein is CAWSGGALSQPQHF. The CDR3 DNA sequence: TGTGCCTGGAGTGGCGGGGCCCTCAGCCAGCCCCAGCATTTT.

The CDR3 region has the DNA TGTGCCAGCAGCGGATGGGGGCTAGCGAATTCCTACGAGCAGTACTTC. It yields the protein CASSGWGLANSYEQYF. The chain links TRBV11-2 to TRBJ2-7; D assignment may be TRBD1 or TRBD2 (6 bases each). V was pared by 5 bases and J by 1 base, with 18 bases between. The CDR3 runs to 16 residues. Per the germline V gene, CDR1 is SGHAT and CDR2 is FQNNGV.

The V and J genes are TRBV5-8 and TRBJ2-2; maybe TRBD1 (6 bases). The germline V gene has CDR1 SGHTS and CDR2 YDEGEE. The CDR3 runs to 16 residues. Deletions cut 4 bases from V and 0 bases from J, with 13 bases between. Here the CDR3 reads CASSPGQSPNTGELFF. CDR3 in DNA: TGTGCCAGCAGCCCAGGACAGAGCCCGAACACCGGGGAGCTGTTTTTT.

The chain combines TRBV2 with TRBJ2-1, with unresolved D. Germline V gene sequence: CDR1 SNHLY, CDR2 FYNNEI. V lost 1 base to trimming and J lost 8 bases, with 9 bases between them. The CDR3 totals 13 residues. The CDR3 bases are TGTGCCAGCAGTGAAGGTCGGTGGGATGAGCAGTTCTTC. Its protein is CASSEGRWDEQFF.

The DNA for the CDR3 is TGTGCCAGCAGCAGACCAGGGGAATTT. Translated: CASSRPGEF. This chain joins TRBV21-1 and TRBJ2-3; TRBD1, as called in the table, went unchecked against the DNA. TRBV21-1 is flagged as a pseudogene. There are 9 residues in the CDR3.

V gene TRBV5-1 combines with J gene TRBJ2-3; no definite D call. Germline V lookup: CDR1 SGHRS, CDR2 YFSETQ. CDR3 length: 12 residues. The V gene lost 4 bases and the J gene lost 6 bases, with 9 bases spanning the gap. The CDR3 DNA is TGCGCCAGCAGCGCGGTTGGGGATACGCAGTATTTT. Protein sequence: CASSAVGDTQYF.

This clone showed up just a few times. The chain uses TRBV7-9 and TRBJ1-6; 10 bases agree with TRBD1. This CDR3 comprises 15 residues. V shed 1 base and J 7 bases; nucleotides not matched to a gene: 1. In germline, CDR1 is SEHNR, CDR2 FQNEAQ (reference sequence). CDR3 nucleotide sequence: TGTGCCAGCAGCTTAGTGACAGGGGGCAATTCACCCCTCCACTTT. This sequence encodes CASSLVTGGNSPLHF.

The V gene is TRBV6-4, the J gene TRBJ1-4; the D is unclear. The CDR3 spans 15 residues. With 3 bases removed from V and 3 bases from J, the gap between germline ends came to 11 bases. Germline V gene lookup returns CDR1 MRHNA and CDR2 SNTAGT. The CDR3 DNA follows: TGTGCCAGCAGTGATTCGGGGAGTCCTAATGAAAAACTGTTTTTT. Translation: CASSDSGSPNEKLFF.

This chain uses TRBV4-3 with TRBJ1-2, with TRBD1 matching 9 bases. The CDR3 has 14 amino acids. Germline CDR1 and CDR2: LGHNA and YSLEER. The V and J ends lost 0 bases and 8 bases, in that order; junction bases with no gene match: 4. CDR3 loop: CASSQDTGGVGYTF. CDR3 nucleotides: TGCGCCAGCAGCCAAGATACAGGGGGCGTCGGCTACACCTTC.

This sequence joins TRBV18 and TRBJ2-7; D assignment may be TRBD1 or TRBD2 (5 bases each). The CDR3 extends over 14 amino acids. V was shortened by 3 bases and J by 2 bases, with 11 bases between the two germline ends. Germline V gene data show CDR1 as KGHSH and CDR2 as LQKENI. The CDR3 is CASSPPGPTYEQYF. Written as DNA, the CDR3 is TGTGCCAGCTCACCCCCGGGGCCGACCTACGAGCAGTACTTC.